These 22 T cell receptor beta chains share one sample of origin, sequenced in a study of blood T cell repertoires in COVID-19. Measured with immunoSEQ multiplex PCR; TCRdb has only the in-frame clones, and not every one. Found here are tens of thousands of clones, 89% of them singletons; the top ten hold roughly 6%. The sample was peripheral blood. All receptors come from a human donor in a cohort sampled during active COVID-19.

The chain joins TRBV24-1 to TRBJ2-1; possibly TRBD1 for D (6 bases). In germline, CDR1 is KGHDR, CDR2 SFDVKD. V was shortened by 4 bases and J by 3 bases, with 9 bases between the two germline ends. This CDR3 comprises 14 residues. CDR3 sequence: CATSDSGVYNEQFF. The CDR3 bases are TGTGCCACCAGTGACTCAGGGGTCTACAATGAGCAGTTCTTC.

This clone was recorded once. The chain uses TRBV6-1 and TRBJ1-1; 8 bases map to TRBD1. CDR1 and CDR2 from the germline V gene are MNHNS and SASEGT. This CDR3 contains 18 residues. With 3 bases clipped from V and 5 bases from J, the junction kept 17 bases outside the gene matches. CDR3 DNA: TGTGCCAGCAGTGATCCCGGGACAGGACCCTCCCGGGGGACTGAAGCTTTCTTT. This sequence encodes CASSDPGTGPSRGTEAFF.

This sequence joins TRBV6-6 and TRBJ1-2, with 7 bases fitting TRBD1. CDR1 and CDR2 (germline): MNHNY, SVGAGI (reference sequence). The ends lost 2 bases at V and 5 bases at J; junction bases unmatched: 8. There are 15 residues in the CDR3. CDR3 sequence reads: CASSYGRGHGYGYTF. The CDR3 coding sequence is TGTGCCAGCAGTTACGGTAGGGGGCACGGGTATGGCTACACCTTC.

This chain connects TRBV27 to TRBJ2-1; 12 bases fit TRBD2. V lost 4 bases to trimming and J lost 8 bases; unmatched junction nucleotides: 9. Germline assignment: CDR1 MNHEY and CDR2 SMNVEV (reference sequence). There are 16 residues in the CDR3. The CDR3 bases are TGTGCCAGCAGTTCCCTTCTAGCGGGAGGGCCTGATGAGCAGTTCTTC. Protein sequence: CASSSLLAGGPDEQFF.

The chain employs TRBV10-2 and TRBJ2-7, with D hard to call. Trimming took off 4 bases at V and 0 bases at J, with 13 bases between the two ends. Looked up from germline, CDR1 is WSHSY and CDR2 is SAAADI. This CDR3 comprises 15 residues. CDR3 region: CASSARPVSSYEQYF. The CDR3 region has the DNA TGCGCCAGCAGTGCCAGGCCCGTGAGCTCCTACGAGCAGTACTTC.

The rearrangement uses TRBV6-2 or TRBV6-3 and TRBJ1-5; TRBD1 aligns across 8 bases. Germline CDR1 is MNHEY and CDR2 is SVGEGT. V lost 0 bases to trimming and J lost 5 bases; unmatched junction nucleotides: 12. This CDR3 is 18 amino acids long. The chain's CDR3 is CASSYSSWGRGLYQPQHF. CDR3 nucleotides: TGTGCCAGCAGTTACTCCTCTTGGGGCAGGGGGCTGTATCAGCCCCAGCATTTT.

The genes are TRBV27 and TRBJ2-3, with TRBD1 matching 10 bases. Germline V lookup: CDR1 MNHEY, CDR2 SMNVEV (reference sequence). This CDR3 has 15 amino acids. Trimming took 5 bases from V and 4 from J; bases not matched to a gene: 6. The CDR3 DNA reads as TGTGCCAGCAGTCCCTGGACAGGGGGATCAGATACGCAGTATTTT. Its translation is CASSPWTGGSDTQYF.

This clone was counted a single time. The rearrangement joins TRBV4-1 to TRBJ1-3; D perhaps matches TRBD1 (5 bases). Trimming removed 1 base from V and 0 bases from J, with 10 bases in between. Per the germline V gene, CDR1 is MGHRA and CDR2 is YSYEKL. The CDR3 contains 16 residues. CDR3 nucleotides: TGCGCCAGCAGCCAAGCGGGACTCAACTCTGGAAACACCATATATTTT. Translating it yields CASSQAGLNSGNTIYF.

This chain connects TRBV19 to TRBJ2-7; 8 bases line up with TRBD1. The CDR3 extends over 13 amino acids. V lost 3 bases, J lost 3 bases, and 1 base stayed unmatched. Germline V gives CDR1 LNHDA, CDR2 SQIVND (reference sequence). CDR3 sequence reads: CASSIDRGYEQYF. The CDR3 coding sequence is TGTGCCAGTAGTATTGACAGGGGCTACGAGCAGTACTTC. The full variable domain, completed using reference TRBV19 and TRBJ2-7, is DGGITQSPKYLFRKEGQNVTLSCEQNLNHDAMYWYRQDPGQGLRLIYYSQIVNDFQKGDIAEGYSVSREKKESFPLTVTSAQKNPTAFYLCASSIDRGYEQYFGPGTRLTVT.

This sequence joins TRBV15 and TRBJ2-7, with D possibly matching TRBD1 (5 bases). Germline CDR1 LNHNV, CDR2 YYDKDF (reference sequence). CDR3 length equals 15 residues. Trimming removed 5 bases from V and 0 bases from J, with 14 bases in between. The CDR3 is CATSPPPQGSYEQYF. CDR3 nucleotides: TGTGCCACCAGCCCCCCGCCGCAGGGCTCCTACGAGCAGTACTTC.

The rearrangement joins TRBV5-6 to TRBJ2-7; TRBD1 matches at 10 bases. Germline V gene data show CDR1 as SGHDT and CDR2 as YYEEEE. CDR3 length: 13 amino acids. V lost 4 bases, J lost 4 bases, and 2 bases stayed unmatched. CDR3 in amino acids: CASSRDRGYEQYF. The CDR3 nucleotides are TGTGCCAGCAGCCGGGACAGGGGTTACGAGCAGTACTTC.

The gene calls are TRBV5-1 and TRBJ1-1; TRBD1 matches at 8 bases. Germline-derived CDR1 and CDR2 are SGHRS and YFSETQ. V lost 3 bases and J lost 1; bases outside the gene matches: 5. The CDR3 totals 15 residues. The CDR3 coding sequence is TGCGCCAGCAGCTGGGCCGGGACAGGGAACACTGAAGCTTTCTTT. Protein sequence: CASSWAGTGNTEAFF.

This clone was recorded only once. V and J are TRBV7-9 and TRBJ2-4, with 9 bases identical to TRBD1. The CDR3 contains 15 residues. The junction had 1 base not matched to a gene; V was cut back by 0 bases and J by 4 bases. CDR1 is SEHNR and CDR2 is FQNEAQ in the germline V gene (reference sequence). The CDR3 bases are TGTGCCAGCAGCTTAGCGGGGACAGGGAAAAACATTCAGTACTTC. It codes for CASSLAGTGKNIQYF.

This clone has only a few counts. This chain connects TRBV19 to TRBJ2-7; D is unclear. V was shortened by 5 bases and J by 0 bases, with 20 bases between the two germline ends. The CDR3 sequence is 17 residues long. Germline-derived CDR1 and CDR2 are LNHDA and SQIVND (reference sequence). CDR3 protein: CASSPTATGFTSYEQYF. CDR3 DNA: TGTGCCAGTAGTCCGACCGCGACTGGGTTCACCTCCTACGAGCAGTACTTC.

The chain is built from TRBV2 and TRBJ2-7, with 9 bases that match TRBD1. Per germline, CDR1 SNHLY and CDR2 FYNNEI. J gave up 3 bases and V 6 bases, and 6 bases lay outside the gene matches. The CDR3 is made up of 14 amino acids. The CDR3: CASRGQGVGYEQYF. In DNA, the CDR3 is TGTGCCAGCAGGGGACAGGGAGTAGGCTACGAGCAGTACTTC.

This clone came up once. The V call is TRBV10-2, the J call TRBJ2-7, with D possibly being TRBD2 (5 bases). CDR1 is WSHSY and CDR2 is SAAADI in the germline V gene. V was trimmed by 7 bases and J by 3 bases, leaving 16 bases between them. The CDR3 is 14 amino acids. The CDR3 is CASTGMRGSYEQYF. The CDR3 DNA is TGCGCCAGCACGGGGATGCGAGGGAGCTACGAGCAGTACTTC.

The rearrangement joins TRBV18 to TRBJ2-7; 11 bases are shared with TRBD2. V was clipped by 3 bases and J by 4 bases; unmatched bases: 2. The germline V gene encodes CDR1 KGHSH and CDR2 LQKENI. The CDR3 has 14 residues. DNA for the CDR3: TGTGCCAGCTCACCGGGACTAGCGGATTACGAGCAGTACTTC. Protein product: CASSPGLADYEQYF.

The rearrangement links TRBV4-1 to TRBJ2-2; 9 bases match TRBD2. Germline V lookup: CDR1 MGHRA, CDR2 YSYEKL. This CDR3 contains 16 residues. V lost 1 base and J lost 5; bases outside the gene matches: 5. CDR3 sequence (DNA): TGCGCCAGCAGCCAAGGTCTAGCGGGGAGAACCGGGGAGCTGTTTTTT. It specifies CASSQGLAGRTGELFF.

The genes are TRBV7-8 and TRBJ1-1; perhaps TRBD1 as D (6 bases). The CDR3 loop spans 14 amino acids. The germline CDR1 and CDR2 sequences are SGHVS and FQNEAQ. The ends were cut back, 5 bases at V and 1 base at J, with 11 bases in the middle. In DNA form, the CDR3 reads TGTGCCAGCAGCGACCCGGGACAGAACACTGAAGCTTTCTTT. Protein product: CASSDPGQNTEAFF.

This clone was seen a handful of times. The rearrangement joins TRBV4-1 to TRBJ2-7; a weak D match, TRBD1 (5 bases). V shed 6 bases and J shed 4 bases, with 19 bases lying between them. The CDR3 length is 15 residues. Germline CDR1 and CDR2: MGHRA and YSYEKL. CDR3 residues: CASSSPTSGAYEQYF. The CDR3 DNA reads TGCGCCAGCAGTTCTCCGACGAGTGGGGCATACGAGCAGTACTTC.

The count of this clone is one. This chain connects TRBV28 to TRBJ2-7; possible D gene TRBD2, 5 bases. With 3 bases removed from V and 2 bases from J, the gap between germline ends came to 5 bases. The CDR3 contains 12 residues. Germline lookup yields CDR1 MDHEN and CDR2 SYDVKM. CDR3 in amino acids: CASSFGAYEQYF. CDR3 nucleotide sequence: TGTGCCAGCAGTTTCGGGGCCTACGAGCAGTACTTC.

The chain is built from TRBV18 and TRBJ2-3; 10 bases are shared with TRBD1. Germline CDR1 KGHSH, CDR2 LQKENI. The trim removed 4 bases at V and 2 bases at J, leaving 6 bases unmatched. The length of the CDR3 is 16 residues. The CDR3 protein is CASSRSGQGITDTQYF. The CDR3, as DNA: TGTGCCAGCTCACGGTCGGGACAGGGGATCACAGATACGCAGTATTTT.